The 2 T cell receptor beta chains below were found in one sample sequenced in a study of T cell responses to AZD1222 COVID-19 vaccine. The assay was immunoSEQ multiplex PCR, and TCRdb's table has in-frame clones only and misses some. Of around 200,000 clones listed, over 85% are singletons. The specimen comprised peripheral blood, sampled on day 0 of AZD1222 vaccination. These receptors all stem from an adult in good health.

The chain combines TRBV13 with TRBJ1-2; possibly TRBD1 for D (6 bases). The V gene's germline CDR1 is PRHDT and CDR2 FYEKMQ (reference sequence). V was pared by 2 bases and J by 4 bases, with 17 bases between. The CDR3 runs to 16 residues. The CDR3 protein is CASSLLTKGGIYGYTF. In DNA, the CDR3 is TGTGCCAGCAGCTTACTTACGAAGGGGGGGATCTATGGCTACACCTTC.

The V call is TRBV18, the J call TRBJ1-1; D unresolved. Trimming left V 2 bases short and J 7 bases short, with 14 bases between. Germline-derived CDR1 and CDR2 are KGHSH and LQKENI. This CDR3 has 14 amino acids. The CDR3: CASSPNSDYDEAFF. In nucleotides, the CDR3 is TGTGCCAGCTCACCAAACTCGGATTATGATGAAGCTTTCTTT. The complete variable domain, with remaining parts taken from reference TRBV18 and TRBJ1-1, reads NAGVMQNPRHLVRRRGQEARLRCSPMKGHSHVYWYRQLPEEGLKFMVYLQKENIIDESGMPKERFSAEFPKEGPSILRIQQVVRGDSAAYFCASSPNSDYDEAFFGQGTRLTVV.